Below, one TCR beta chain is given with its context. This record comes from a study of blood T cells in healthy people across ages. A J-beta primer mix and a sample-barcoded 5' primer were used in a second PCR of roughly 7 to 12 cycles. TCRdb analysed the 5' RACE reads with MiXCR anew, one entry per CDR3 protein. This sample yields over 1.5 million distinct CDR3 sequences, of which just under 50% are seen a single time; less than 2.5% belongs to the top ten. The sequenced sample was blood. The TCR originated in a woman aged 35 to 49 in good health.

The CDR3: CASSYSFFLEETQYF. Here the CDR3 DNA reads TGTGCCAGCAGTTACTCGTTTTTTTTAGAAGAGACCCAGTACTTC. V is TRBV6-5 and J is TRBJ2-7; D gene uncertain. With the DNA end fitting TRBJ2-5 better, the J assignment may be wrong. This CDR3 has 15 amino acids. In germline, CDR1 is MNHEY, CDR2 SVGAGI.